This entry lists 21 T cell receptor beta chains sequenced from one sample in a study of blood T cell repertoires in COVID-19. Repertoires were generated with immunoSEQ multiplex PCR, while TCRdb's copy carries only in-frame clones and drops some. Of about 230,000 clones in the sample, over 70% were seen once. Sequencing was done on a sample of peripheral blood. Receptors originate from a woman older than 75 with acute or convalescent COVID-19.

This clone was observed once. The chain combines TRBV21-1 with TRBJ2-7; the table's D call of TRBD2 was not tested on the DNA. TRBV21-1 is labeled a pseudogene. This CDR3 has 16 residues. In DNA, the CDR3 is TGTGCCAGCAGCAAAGGTCAACGGGGGTGTATCTACGAGCAGTACTTC. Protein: CASSKGQRGCIYEQYF.

This chain's CDR3 is CASSLGTGFNREKLFF. The CDR3 DNA is TGCGCCAGCAGCTTGGGGACAGGGTTTAATCGTGAAAAACTGTTTTTT. The gene calls are TRBV5-1 and TRBJ1-4, with TRBD1 identical over 8 bases. CDR1 and CDR2 from the germline V gene are SGHRS and YFSETQ. The J segment lost 7 bases and the V segment lost 0 bases, leaving 8 bases of the junction unmatched. The CDR3 contains 16 residues.

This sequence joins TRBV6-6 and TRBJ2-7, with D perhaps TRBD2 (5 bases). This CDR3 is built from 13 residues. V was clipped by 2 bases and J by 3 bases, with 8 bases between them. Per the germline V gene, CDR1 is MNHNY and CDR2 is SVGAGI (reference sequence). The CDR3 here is CASSYNAGYEQYF. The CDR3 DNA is TGTGCCAGCAGTTACAACGCGGGCTACGAGCAGTACTTC.

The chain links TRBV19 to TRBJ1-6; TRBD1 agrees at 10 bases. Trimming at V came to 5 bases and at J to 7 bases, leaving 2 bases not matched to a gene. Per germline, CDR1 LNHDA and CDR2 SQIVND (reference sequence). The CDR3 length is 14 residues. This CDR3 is CASSGTGDNSPLHF. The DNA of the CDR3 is TGTGCCAGTAGTGGGACAGGGGACAATTCACCCCTCCACTTT.

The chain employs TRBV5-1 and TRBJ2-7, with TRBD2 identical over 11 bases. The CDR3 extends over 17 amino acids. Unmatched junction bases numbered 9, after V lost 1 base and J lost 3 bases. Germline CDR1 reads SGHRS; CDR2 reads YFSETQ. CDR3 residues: CASSLILAGASYYEQYF. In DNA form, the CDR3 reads TGCGCCAGCAGCTTGATACTAGCGGGGGCGTCCTACTACGAGCAGTACTTC. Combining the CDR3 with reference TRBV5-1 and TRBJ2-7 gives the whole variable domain KAGVTQTPRYLIKTRGQQVTLSCSPISGHRSVSWYQQTPGQGLQFLFEYFSETQRNKGNFPGRFSGRQFSNSRSEMNVSTLELGDSALYLCASSLILAGASYYEQYFGPGTRLTVT.

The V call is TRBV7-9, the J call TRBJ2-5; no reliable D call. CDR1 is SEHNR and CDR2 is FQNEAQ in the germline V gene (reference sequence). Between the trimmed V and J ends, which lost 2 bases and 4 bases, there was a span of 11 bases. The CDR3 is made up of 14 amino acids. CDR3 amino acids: CASSLRITGETQYF. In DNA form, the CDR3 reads TGTGCCAGCAGCTTAAGGATTACGGGAGAGACCCAGTACTTC. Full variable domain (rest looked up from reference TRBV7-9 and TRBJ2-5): DTGVSQNPRHKITKRGQNVTFRCDPISEHNRLYWYRQTLGQGPEFLTYFQNEAQLEKSRLLSDRFSAERPKGSFSTLEIQRTEQGDSAMYLCASSLRITGETQYFGPGTRLLVL.

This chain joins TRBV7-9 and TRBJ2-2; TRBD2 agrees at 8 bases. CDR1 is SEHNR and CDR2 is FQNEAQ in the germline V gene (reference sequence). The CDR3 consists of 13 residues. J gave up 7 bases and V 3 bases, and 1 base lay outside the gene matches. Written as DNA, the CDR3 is TGTGCCAGCAGCTTGGCGGGAGGCGGGGAGCTGTTTTTT. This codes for CASSLAGGGELFF.

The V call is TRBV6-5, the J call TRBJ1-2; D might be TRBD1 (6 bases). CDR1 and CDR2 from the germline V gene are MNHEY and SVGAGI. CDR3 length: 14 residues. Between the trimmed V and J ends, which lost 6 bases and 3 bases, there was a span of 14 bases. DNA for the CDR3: TGTGCCAGCAGGGACAGTGGGAAGTACTATGGCTACACCTTC. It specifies CASRDSGKYYGYTF.

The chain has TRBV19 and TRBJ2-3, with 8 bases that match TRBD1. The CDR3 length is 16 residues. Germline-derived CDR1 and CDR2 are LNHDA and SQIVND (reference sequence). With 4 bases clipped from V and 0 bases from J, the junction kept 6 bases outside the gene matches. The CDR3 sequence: CASSKQGASSTDTQYF. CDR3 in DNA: TGTGCCAGTAGTAAGCAGGGGGCCTCTAGCACAGATACGCAGTATTTT.

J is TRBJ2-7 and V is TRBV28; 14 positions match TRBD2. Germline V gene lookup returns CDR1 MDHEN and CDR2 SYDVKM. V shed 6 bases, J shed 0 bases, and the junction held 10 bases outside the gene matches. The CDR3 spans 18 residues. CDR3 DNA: TGTGCCAGCAGACCCGATGGACTAGCGGGAGGAAGCTCCTACGAGCAGTACTTC. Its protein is CASRPDGLAGGSSYEQYF. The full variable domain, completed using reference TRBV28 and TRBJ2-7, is DVKVTQSSRYLVKRTGEKVFLECVQDMDHENMFWYRQDPGLGLRLIYFSYDVKMKEKGDIPEGYSVSREKKERFSLILESASTNQTSMYLCASRPDGLAGGSSYEQYFGPGTRLTVT.

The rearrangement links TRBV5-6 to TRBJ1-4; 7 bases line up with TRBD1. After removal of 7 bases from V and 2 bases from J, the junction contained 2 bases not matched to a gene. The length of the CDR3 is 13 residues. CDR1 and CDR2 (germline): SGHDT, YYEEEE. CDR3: CASAGGTNEKLFF. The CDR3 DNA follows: TGTGCCAGCGCAGGGGGGACTAATGAAAAACTGTTTTTT.

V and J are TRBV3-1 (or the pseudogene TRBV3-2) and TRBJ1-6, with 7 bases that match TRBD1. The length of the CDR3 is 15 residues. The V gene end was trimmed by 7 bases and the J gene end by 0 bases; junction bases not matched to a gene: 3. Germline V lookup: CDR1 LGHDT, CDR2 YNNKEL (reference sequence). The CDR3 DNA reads TGTGCCAGCAAGGGGGCGAGCTCCTATAATTCACCCCTCCACTTT. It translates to CASKGASSYNSPLHF.

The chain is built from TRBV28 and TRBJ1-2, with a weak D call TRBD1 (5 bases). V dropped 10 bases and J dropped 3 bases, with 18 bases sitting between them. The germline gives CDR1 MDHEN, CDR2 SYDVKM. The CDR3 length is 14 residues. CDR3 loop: CAILDRNNYYGYTF. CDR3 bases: TGTGCCATCCTCGACAGAAATAACTACTATGGCTACACCTTC.

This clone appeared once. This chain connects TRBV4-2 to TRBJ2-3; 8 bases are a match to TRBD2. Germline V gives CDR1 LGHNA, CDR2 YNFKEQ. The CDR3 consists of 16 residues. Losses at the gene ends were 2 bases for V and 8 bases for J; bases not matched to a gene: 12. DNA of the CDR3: TGTGCCAGCAGCCAACCAATAGCGGGGACTTCGAGTACGCAGTATTTT. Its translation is CASSQPIAGTSSTQYF.

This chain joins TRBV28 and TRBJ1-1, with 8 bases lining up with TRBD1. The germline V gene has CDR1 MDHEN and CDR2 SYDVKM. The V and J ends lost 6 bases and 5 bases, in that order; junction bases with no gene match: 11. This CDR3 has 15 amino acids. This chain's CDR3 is CASSLSQGARTEAFF. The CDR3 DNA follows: TGTGCCAGCAGCCTATCCCAGGGGGCGAGGACTGAAGCTTTCTTT.

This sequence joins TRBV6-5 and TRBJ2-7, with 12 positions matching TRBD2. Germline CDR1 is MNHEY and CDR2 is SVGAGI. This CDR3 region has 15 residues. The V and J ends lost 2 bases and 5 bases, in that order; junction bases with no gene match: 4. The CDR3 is CASSYRRLAGDEQYF. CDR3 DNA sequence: TGTGCCAGCAGTTACAGACGACTAGCGGGAGACGAGCAGTACTTC.

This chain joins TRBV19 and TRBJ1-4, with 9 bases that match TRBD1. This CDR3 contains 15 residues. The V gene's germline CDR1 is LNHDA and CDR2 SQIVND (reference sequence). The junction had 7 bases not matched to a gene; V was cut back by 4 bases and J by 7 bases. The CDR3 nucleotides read TGTGCCAGTAGTAACGCTGGGACAGGGACTGAAAAACTGTTTTTT. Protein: CASSNAGTGTEKLFF.

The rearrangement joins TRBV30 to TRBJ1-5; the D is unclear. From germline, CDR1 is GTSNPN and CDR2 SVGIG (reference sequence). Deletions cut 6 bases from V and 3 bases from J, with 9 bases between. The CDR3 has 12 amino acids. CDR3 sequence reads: CACYDINQPQHF. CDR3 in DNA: TGTGCCTGCTATGACATCAATCAGCCCCAGCATTTT.

The CDR3: CASLLKMEAGPNYGYTF. The CDR3 DNA sequence: TGTGCCAGCCTTCTCAAAATGGAAGCTGGGCCTAACTATGGCTACACCTTC. V gene TRBV27 combines with J gene TRBJ1-2; D uncertain. CDR3 size: 17 residues. Trimming shortened V by 8 bases and J by 0 bases, and 22 bases separated the two germline ends. Germline-derived CDR1 and CDR2 are MNHEY and SMNVEV (reference sequence).

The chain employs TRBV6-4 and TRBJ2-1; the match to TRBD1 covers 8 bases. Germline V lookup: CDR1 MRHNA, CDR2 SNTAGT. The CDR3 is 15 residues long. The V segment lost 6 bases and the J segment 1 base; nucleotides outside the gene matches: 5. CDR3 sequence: CASSPDRGSYNEQFF. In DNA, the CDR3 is TGTGCCAGCAGCCCAGACAGGGGTTCCTACAATGAGCAGTTCTTC.

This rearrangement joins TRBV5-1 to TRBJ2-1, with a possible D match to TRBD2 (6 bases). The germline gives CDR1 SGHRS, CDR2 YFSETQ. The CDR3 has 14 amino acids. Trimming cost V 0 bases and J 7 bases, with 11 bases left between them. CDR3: CASSLDRERNEQFF. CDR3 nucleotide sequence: TGCGCCAGCAGCTTGGACCGGGAGAGGAATGAGCAGTTCTTC.